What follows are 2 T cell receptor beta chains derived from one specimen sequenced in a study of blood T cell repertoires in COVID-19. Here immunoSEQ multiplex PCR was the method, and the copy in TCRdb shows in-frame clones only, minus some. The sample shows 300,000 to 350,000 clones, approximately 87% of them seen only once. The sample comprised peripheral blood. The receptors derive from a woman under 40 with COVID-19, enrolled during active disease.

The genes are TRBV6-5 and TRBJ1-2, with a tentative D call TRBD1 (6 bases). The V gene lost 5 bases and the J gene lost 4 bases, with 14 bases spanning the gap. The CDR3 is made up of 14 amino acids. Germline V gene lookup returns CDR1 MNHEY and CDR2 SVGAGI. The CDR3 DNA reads TGTGCCAGCAGTCGGGCAACAGGGAGCTATGGCTACACCTTC. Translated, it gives CASSRATGSYGYTF.

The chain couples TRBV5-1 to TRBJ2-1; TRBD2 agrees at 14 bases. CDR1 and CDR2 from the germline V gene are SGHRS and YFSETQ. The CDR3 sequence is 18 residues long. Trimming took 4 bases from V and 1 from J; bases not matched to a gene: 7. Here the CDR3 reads CASSTGLAGALSYNEQFF. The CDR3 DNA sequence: TGCGCCAGCAGCACGGGACTAGCGGGAGCTCTATCCTACAATGAGCAGTTCTTC.